This TCR beta chain was recovered during a study of neurological immune-mediated disorders. Each CDR3 protein is one row after TCRdb ran MiXCR on the 5' RACE reads. The repertoire has more than 50,000 distinct CDR3 sequences, 4% to 6% of them found once; the top ten carry 2.8%. This clonotype occurred many times. PBMCs numbering 2 million and stored at -80 C yielded the unsorted libraries. The sequence was obtained from a woman in her twenties or thirties with multiple sclerosis. Sequenced input: PBMCs.

CDR3 region: CSAREGTGGVEQYF. The CDR3 bases are TGCAGTGCTAGAGAAGGGACAGGTGGTGTCGAGCAGTACTTC. This chain links TRBV20-1 with TRBJ2-7; TRBD1 matches at 8 bases. Losses at the gene ends were 0 bases for V and 6 bases for J; bases not matched to a gene: 7. Per germline, CDR1 DFQATT and CDR2 SNEGSKA (reference sequence). This CDR3 contains 14 residues.